One and the same sample provided the 27 T cell receptor beta chains below, sequenced in a study of blood T cell repertoires in COVID-19. Profiled with immunoSEQ multiplex PCR; TCRdb holds only in-frame clones, not every one. The sample holds roughly 230,000 clones, roughly 80% seen once. Material: PBMCs or T cells enriched from blood (not recorded which). The receptors originated from a man aged 45-65 years who had recovered from COVID-19.

This clone appeared a single time. The rearrangement links TRBV10-3 to TRBJ2-7; D perhaps matches TRBD2 (5 bases). The germline V gene encodes CDR1 ENHRY and CDR2 SYGVKD. The CDR3 is 14 residues long. The ends were cut back, 5 bases at V and 5 bases at J, with 16 bases in the middle. The DNA of the CDR3 is TGTGCCATCAGTTCTCCCGGCGAGGGCCACGAGCAGTACTTC. Translated: CAISSPGEGHEQYF.

This chain links TRBV13 with TRBJ1-3; D is undetermined. The CDR3 is 14 amino acids. V lost 5 bases to trimming and J lost 0 bases, with 8 bases between them. Germline assignment: CDR1 PRHDT and CDR2 FYEKMQ (reference sequence). The CDR3 DNA reads TGTGCCAGCAGCCGACATGGCTCTGGAAACACCATATATTTT. Protein: CASSRHGSGNTIYF.

The gene calls are TRBV14 and TRBJ1-5, with 7 positions matching TRBD1. With V trimmed by 4 bases and J by 0 bases, 12 bases remained unmatched. The CDR3 loop spans 18 amino acids. Per germline, CDR1 SGHDN and CDR2 FVKESK. Here the CDR3 DNA reads TGTGCCAGCAGCCCCCTCCGGGACAGCGAAAATAGCAATCAGCCCCAGCATTTT. Translating it yields CASSPLRDSENSNQPQHF.

There are a few counts of this clone. This CDR3 is CASRSASGQETQYF. The CDR3 DNA reads as TGCGCCAGCAGAAGTGCGAGCGGGCAAGAGACCCAGTACTTC. The chain is built from TRBV10-1 and TRBJ2-5; a weak D match, TRBD2 (6 bases). The V and J ends lost 6 bases and 2 bases respectively, with 13 bases between them. This CDR3 comprises 14 residues. CDR1 WNHNN and CDR2 SYGVQD come from the germline V gene (reference sequence).

This clone came up once. As DNA, the CDR3 is TGTGCCAGCAGTCTAGTCTTCTACGAGCAGTACTTC. Amino acid sequence: CASSLVFYEQYF. V gene TRBV7-2 combines with J gene TRBJ2-7; no firm D call. The germline V gene has CDR1 SGHTA and CDR2 FQGNSA. Trimming pared 6 bases from V and 3 bases from J, leaving 9 bases between. The CDR3 covers 12 residues.

The chain carries TRBV3-1 (or the pseudogene TRBV3-2) and TRBJ1-2; weak D call: TRBD1 (5 bases). Germline loops: CDR1 LGHDT, CDR2 YNNKEL (reference sequence). The V gene lost 1 base and the J gene lost 7 bases, with 10 bases spanning the gap. This CDR3 has 13 residues. CDR3 sequence (DNA): TGTGCCAGCAGCCAAGGACAGTCCCCTGGCTACACCTTC. This encodes CASSQGQSPGYTF.

The V gene is TRBV7-3, the J gene TRBJ2-3, with TRBD2 matching over 10 bases. Trimming removed 5 bases from V and 4 bases from J; junction bases left unmatched: 6. There are 15 residues in the CDR3. Germline-derived CDR1 and CDR2 are SGHTA and FQGTGA. The CDR3 region is CASSLDSGRSDTQYF. CDR3 bases: TGTGCCAGCAGCCTGGATAGCGGGAGGTCAGATACGCAGTATTTT.

The chain carries TRBV7-8 and TRBJ2-7; D remains ambiguous. The V and J ends lost 1 base and 7 bases respectively, with 8 bases between them. Germline-derived CDR1 and CDR2 are SGHVS and FQNEAQ. This CDR3 comprises 12 residues. The CDR3 nucleotides read TGTGCCAGCAGCTTAGTGCGGCGGGAGCAGTACTTC. It codes for CASSLVRREQYF.

The chain carries TRBV6-5 and TRBJ2-5; the match to TRBD1 covers 8 bases. Germline assignment: CDR1 MNHEY and CDR2 SVGAGI. The ends lost 4 bases at V and 5 bases at J; junction bases unmatched: 3. This CDR3 has 13 amino acids. The CDR3 coding sequence is TGTGCCAGCAGTTTGGACAGGGCTGAGACCCAGTACTTC. Translated, it gives CASSLDRAETQYF.

The chain couples TRBV12-2 to TRBJ2-5; TRBD1 is taken as the D call from the table, unchecked against the DNA. TRBV12-2 is an annotated pseudogene. The CDR3 sequence is 19 residues long. The CDR3 here is CASRLAPRVPTAHQETQYF. The CDR3 region has the DNA TGTGCAAGTCGCTTAGCCCCCAGGGTGCCTACAGCGCACCAAGAGACCCAGTACTTC.

The chain combines TRBV6-5 with TRBJ1-2; D gene ambiguous. Germline V gene data show CDR1 as MNHEY and CDR2 as SVGAGI. The V and J ends lost 0 bases and 8 bases respectively, with 13 bases between them. The CDR3 is 14 residues long. This chain's CDR3 is CASSYSNPPVGYTF. The DNA for the CDR3 is TGTGCCAGCAGTTACTCGAACCCCCCAGTGGGCTACACCTTC.

This clone was seen a single time. CDR3: CASSELLGTFYGYTF. CDR3 bases: TGTGCCAGTAGCGAATTATTGGGGACTTTCTATGGCTACACCTTC. The chain is built from TRBV19 and TRBJ1-2; maybe TRBD1 (5 bases). Germline V CDR1 and CDR2: LNHDA, SQIVND (reference sequence). V was pared by 6 bases and J by 4 bases, with 18 bases between. CDR3 length: 15 amino acids. The full variable domain, in which reference TRBV19 and TRBJ1-2 provide the parts outside the CDR3, is DGGITQSPKYLFRKEGQNVTLSCEQNLNHDAMYWYRQDPGQGLRLIYYSQIVNDFQKGDIAEGYSVSREKKESFPLTVTSAQKNPTAFYLCASSELLGTFYGYTFGSGTRLTVV.

A note on this clone: Different DNA sequences within this sample yield the same CDR3. CDR3: CAISGQGDYGYTF. CDR3 DNA: TGTGCCATCAGTGGACAGGGCGACTATGGCTACACCTTC. V usage is TRBV10-3 and J usage is TRBJ1-2; 7 nucleotides agree with TRBD1. From germline, CDR1 is ENHRY and CDR2 SYGVKD. Germline trimming cut 4 bases from V and 3 bases from J; bases unmatched to any gene: 2. CDR3 length equals 13 residues.

The rearrangement links TRBV29-1 to TRBJ1-6, with 9 bases lining up with TRBD1. From germline, CDR1 is SQVTM and CDR2 ANQGSEA. V lost 6 bases to trimming and J lost 7 bases; unmatched junction nucleotides: 7. CDR3 length: 14 amino acids. The CDR3 nucleotides read TGCAGCGTCCGCTCGGGGACAGGGAATTCACCCCTCCACTTT. Its protein product is CSVRSGTGNSPLHF.

The genes are TRBV3-1 (or the pseudogene TRBV3-2) and TRBJ1-1; D unclear. V lost 4 bases and J 0 bases, leaving 12 bases between the germline ends. The CDR3 contains 15 residues. CDR1 is LGHDT and CDR2 is YNNKEL in the germline V gene (reference sequence). The CDR3 nucleotides are TGTGCCAGCAGCCCGCGCACCCCCATGAACACTGAAGCTTTCTTT. This translates into CASSPRTPMNTEAFF.

The V and J genes are TRBV18 and TRBJ1-2, with a tentative D call TRBD1 (6 bases). Germline lookup yields CDR1 KGHSH and CDR2 LQKENI. The CDR3 runs 15 residues. The V gene lost 3 bases and the J gene lost 4 bases, with 15 bases spanning the gap. The CDR3 spells CASSPVSEGGYGYTF. CDR3 bases: TGTGCCAGCTCACCGGTTTCGGAAGGGGGCTATGGCTACACCTTC.

This chain's CDR3 is CASSPTGTGRTEAFF. CDR3 DNA: TGTGCCAGCAGTCCGACCGGGACAGGGAGGACTGAAGCTTTCTTT. The rearrangement links TRBV6-2 or TRBV6-3 to TRBJ1-1; 9 nucleotides align to TRBD1. This CDR3 contains 15 residues. V trimming: 5 bases; J trimming: 5 bases; junction bases outside the gene matches: 9. Germline values: CDR1 MNHEY, CDR2 SVGEGT.

The chain combines TRBV18 with TRBJ1-6, with 7 bases aligning to TRBD1. Germline assignment: CDR1 KGHSH and CDR2 LQKENI. This CDR3 is 15 amino acids long. Germline trimming cut 6 bases from V and 5 bases from J; bases unmatched to any gene: 7. CDR3 in DNA: TGTGCCAGCTCTCCCGGACAGGCGGATAATTCACCCCTCCACTTT. Amino acids: CASSPGQADNSPLHF.

The V gene is TRBV2, the J gene TRBJ1-5, with TRBD1 identical over 7 bases. Trimming cost V 6 bases and J 4 bases; bases outside gene matches: 3. The length of the CDR3 is 13 residues. CDR1 SNHLY and CDR2 FYNNEI come from the germline V gene. The DNA for the CDR3 is TGTGCCAGCAGCGCGGACAGGAATCAGCCCCAGCATTTT. Protein product: CASSADRNQPQHF.

CDR3 coding DNA: TGTGGGTCAGGGGGCGCGTACAGCACAGATACGCAGTATTTT. Amino acids: CGSGGAYSTDTQYF. V gene TRBV9 combines with J gene TRBJ2-3; 8 bases are a match to TRBD1. This CDR3 is 14 amino acids long. Per the germline V gene, CDR1 is SGDLS and CDR2 is YYNGEE.

The genes are TRBV9 and TRBJ1-2, with TRBD1 matching over 9 bases. V was pared by 4 bases and J by 1 base, with 5 bases of the junction left unmatched. From germline, CDR1 is SGDLS and CDR2 YYNGEE. The CDR3 runs to 15 residues. In DNA, the CDR3 is TGTGCCAGCAGCTCCCGACAGGGGGATAACTATGGCTACACCTTC. Translation gives CASSSRQGDNYGYTF.

The chain has TRBV18 and TRBJ1-5; possibly TRBD1 for D (6 bases). The CDR3 runs to 14 residues. V was trimmed by 2 bases and J by 5 bases, leaving 10 bases between them. Germline-derived CDR1 and CDR2 are KGHSH and LQKENI. DNA for the CDR3: TGTGCCAGCTCACCAGTGGGGGGGCATCAGCCCCAGCATTTT. Its protein product is CASSPVGGHQPQHF.

J is TRBJ1-2 and V is TRBV29-1, with a possible D match to TRBD1 (5 bases). Germline lookup yields CDR1 SQVTM and CDR2 ANQGSEA. This CDR3 region has 15 residues. V was pared by 6 bases and J by 8 bases, with 25 bases between. The CDR3 is CSVLRAGNQIGGYTF. CDR3 sequence (DNA): TGCAGCGTCCTCCGAGCAGGGAATCAGATCGGCGGCTACACCTTC.

The rearrangement joins TRBV9 to TRBJ2-1; TRBD2 agrees at 9 bases. In germline, CDR1 is SGDLS, CDR2 YYNGEE. The J segment lost 7 bases and the V segment lost 4 bases, leaving 9 bases of the junction unmatched. The CDR3 is 15 amino acids. For the CDR3, the DNA is TGTGCCAGCAGCTCACACATAGCGGGAGATAATGAGCAGTTCTTC. Translating gives CASSSHIAGDNEQFF.

The chain couples TRBV10-3 to TRBJ2-2, with TRBD2 matching over 14 bases. The CDR3 extends over 15 amino acids. The J segment lost 7 bases and the V segment lost 9 bases, leaving 7 bases of the junction unmatched. CDR1 ENHRY and CDR2 SYGVKD come from the germline V gene. The CDR3 is CAIMPGLAGVGELFF. DNA of the CDR3: TGTGCCATTATGCCGGGACTAGCGGGAGTCGGGGAGCTGTTTTTT.

The chain recombines TRBV6-5 with TRBJ2-7; 8 bases line up with TRBD2. This CDR3 contains 12 residues. CDR1 is MNHEY, CDR2 SVGAGI, per germline. V was pared by 7 bases and J by 6 bases, with 5 bases of the junction left unmatched. CDR3 sequence reads: CASTGTRREQYF. CDR3 in DNA: TGTGCCAGCACCGGGACTAGGCGCGAGCAGTACTTC.

This chain uses TRBV7-2 with TRBJ1-3; a weak D match, TRBD1 (5 bases). V lost 1 base to trimming and J lost 3 bases, with 10 bases between them. In germline, CDR1 is SGHTA, CDR2 FQGNSA. There are 15 residues in the CDR3. The CDR3 spells CASSLESGVGNTIYF. The CDR3, as DNA: TGTGCCAGCAGCTTAGAATCGGGGGTTGGAAACACCATATATTTT.